Below, one TCR beta chain is given with its context. These data originate in a study of T cells after yellow fever vaccination. Between the trimmed V and J ends, which lost 0 bases and 6 bases, there was a span of 24 bases. The CDR3 sequence is 18 residues long. Germline loops: CDR1 SGDLS, CDR2 YYNGEE. TCRdb independently ran MiXCR on the 5' RACE reads; one entry per CDR3 protein. The sample shows about 300,000 distinct CDR3 sequences, approximately 10% of them seen only once. The specimen was CD4+ T cells sorted from PBMCs, collected 5 days after the yellow fever booster vaccination. The chain couples TRBV9 to TRBJ1-2, with D uncertain. The source of this sequence is a man younger than 35 who received the YFV17D yellow fever vaccine. CDR3 amino acids: CASSVGSLPQVRHHGYTF. CDR3 in DNA: TGTGCCAGCAGCGTAGGGTCCCTCCCCCAGGTTAGGCATCATGGCTACACCTTC.